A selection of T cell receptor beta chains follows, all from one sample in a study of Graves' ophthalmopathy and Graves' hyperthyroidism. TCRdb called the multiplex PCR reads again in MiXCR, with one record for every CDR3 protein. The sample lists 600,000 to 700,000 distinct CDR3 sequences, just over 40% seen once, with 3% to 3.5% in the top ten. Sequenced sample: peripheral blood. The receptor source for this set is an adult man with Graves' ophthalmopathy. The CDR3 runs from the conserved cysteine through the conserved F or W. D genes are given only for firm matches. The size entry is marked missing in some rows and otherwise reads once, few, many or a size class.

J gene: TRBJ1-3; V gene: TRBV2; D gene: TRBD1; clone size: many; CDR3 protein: CASSESYGTAGNTIYF; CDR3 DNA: TGTGCCAGCAGTGAATCATATGGGACAGCCGGAAACACCATATATTTT
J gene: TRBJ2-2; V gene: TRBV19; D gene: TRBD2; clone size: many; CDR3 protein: CASSDRTSGDTGELFF; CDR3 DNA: TGTGCCAGTAGTGACCGGACTAGCGGGGACACCGGGGAGCTGTTTTTT
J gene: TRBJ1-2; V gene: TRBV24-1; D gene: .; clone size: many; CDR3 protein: CATSDRDDGSYGYTF; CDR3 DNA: TGTGCCACCAGTGACCGAGACGACGGTAGCTATGGCTACACCTTC
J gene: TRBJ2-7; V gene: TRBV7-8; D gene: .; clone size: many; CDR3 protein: CASSSDRLGRQYF; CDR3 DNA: TGTGCCAGCAGCTCCGACAGGTTGGGGAGGCAGTACTTC
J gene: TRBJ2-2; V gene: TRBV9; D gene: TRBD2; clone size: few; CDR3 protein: CASSVEGLAGSTGELFF; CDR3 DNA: TGTGCCAGCAGCGTAGAAGGACTAGCGGGAAGCACCGGGGAGCTGTTTTTT
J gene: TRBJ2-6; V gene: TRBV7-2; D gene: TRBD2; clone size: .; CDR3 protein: CASSITSGGRASNVLTF; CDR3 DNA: TGTGCCAGCAGCATAACTAGCGGGGGACGGGCTTCCAACGTCCTGACTTTC
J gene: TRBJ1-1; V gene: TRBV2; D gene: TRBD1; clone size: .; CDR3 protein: CASRAGTGGTEAFF; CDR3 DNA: TGTGCCAGCAGGGCCGGGACAGGGGGGACTGAAGCTTTCTTT
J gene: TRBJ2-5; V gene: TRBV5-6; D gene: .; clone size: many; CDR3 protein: CASSAGTLGKTQYF; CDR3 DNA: TGTGCCAGCAGCGCCGGGACATTGGGGAAGACCCAGTACTTC
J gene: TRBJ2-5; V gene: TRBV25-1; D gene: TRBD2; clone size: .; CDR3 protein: CASTRLATQETQYF; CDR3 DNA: TGTGCCAGCACTCGACTAGCGACCCAAGAGACCCAGTACTTC
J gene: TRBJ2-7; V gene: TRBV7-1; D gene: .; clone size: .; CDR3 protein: CASSPAAEQYF; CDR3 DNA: TGTGCCAGCAGCCCAGCGGCTGAGCAGTACTTC
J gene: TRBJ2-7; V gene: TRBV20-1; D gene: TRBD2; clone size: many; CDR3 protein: CSALGLAGTYEQYF; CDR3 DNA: TGCAGTGCTTTAGGACTAGCGGGGACCTACGAGCAGTACTTC
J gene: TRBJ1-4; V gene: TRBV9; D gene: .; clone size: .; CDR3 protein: CASSLTQGSEKLFF; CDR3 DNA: TGTGCCAGCAGCCTTACACAGGGTTCCGAAAAACTGTTTTTT
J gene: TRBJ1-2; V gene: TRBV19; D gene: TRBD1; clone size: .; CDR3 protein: CATRRTGYWADGYTF; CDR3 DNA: TGTGCCACCCGGCGGACAGGGTATTGGGCAGATGGCTACACCTTC
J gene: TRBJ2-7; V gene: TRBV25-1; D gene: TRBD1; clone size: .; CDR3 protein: CASSSGTVEGGSYEQYF; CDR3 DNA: TGTGCCAGCAGCTCCGGGACAGTAGAAGGGGGCTCCTACGAGCAGTACTTC
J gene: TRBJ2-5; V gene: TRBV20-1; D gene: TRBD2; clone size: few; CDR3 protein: CSASPAGEGQETQYF; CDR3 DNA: TGCAGTGCTAGTCCCGCGGGAGAGGGGCAAGAGACCCAGTACTTC
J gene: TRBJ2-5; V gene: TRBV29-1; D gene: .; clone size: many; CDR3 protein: CSVEYSGKQETQYF; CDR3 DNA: TGCAGCGTTGAATATTCAGGGAAACAAGAGACCCAGTACTTC
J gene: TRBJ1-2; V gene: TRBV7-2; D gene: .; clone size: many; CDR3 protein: CASSLDREAAGGYTF; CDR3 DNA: TGTGCCAGCAGCTTAGACAGGGAAGCTGCTGGTGGCTACACCTTC
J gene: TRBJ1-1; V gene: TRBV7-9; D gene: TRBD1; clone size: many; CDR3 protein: CASSPGQGTFF; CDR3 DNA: TGTGCCAGCAGCCCAGGACAGGGAACTTTCTTT
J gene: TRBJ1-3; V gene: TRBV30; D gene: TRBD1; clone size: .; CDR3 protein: CAGDRGGNTIYF; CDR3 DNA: TGTGCGGGGGACAGGGGTGGAAACACCATATATTTT
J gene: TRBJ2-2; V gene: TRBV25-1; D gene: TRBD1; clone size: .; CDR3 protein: CASSLGQGAGAGELFF; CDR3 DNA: TGCGCCAGCAGCCTCGGACAGGGGGCCGGTGCCGGGGAGCTGTTTTTT
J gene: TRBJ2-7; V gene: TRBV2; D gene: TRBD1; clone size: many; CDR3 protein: CASQGVSSYEQYF; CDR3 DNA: TGTGCCAGTCAGGGGGTTTCCTCCTACGAGCAGTACTTC
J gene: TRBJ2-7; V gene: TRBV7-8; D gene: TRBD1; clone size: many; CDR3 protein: CASSDTGTGDYEQYF; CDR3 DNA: TGTGCCAGCAGCGACACCGGGACAGGGGATTACGAGCAGTACTTC
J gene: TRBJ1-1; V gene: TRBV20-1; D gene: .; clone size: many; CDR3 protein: CSAQQGTEAFF; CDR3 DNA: TGCAGTGCTCAGCAGGGCACTGAAGCTTTCTTT
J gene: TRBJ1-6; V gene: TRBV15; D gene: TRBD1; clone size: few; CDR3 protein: CATRQGWRSPLHF; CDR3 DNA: TGTGCCACACGACAGGGGTGGCGTTCACCCCTCCACTTT
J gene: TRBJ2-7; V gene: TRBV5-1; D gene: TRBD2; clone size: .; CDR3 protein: CASSYGTSGIGEQYF; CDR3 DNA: TGCGCCAGCAGCTACGGGACTAGCGGAATCGGGGAGCAGTACTTC
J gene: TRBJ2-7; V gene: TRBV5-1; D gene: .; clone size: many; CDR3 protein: CASSSTQGRYEQYF; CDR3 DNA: TGCGCCAGCAGCAGTACACAGGGCCGATACGAGCAGTACTTC
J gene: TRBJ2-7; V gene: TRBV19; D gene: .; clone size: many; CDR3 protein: CASSTSGTTYEQYF; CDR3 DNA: TGTGCCAGTAGTACGTCCGGGACCACCTACGAGCAGTACTTC
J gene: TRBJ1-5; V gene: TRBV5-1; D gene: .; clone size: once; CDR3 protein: CASRLAVDQPQHF; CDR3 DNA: TGCGCCAGCCGCTTGGCTGTGGATCAGCCCCAGCATTTT
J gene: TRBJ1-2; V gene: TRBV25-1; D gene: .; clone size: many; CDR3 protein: CASSDRAKGYTF; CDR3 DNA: TGTGCCAGCAGTGACAGGGCCAAGGGCTACACCTTC
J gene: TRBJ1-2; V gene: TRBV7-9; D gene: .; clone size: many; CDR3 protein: CASSLDSGGYTF; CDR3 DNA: TGTGCCAGCAGCTTAGACTCGGGCGGCTACACCTTC
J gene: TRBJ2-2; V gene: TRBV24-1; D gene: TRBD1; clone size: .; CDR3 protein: CATSDTGEVAGELGELFF; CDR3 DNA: TGTGCCACCAGTGATACAGGGGAAGTCGCCGGGGAGCTCGGGGAGCTGTTTTTT
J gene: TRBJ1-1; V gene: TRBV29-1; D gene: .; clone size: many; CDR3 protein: CSVEQDMNTEAFF; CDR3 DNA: TGCAGCGTTGAGCAGGATATGAACACTGAAGCTTTCTTT
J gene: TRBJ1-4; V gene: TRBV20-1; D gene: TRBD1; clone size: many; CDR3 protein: CSADDRGREKLFF; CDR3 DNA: TGCAGTGCAGACGACAGGGGGCGCGAAAAACTGTTTTTT
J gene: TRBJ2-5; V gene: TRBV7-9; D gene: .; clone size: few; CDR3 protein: CASSPGPTQETQYF; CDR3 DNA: TGTGCCAGCAGCCCGGGACCCACTCAAGAGACCCAGTACTTC
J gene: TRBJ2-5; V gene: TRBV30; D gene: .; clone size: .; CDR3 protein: CAWSWGAGETQYF; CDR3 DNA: TGTGCCTGGAGTTGGGGGGCCGGTGAGACCCAGTACTTC
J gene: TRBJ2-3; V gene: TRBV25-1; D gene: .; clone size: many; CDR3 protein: CASAAGDTQYF; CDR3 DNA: TGTGCCAGCGCCGCAGGAGATACGCAGTATTTT
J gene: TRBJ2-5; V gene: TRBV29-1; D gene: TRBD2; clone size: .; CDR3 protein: CSAVPSGVGQETQYF; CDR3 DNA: TGCAGCGCCGTACCAAGCGGGGTTGGGCAAGAGACCCAGTACTTC
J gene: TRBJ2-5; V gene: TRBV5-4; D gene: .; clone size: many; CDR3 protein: CASSENVGGETQYF; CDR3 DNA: TGTGCCAGCAGCGAGAATGTGGGAGGAGAGACCCAGTACTTC
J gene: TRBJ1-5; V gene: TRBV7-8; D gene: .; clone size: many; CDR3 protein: CASSLGDGNNQPQHF; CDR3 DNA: TGTGCCAGCAGCTTGGGGGACGGAAACAATCAGCCCCAGCATTTT
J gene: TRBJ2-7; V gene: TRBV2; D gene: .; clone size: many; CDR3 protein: CASRRDSVISYEQYF; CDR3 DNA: TGTGCCAGCAGGCGGGACAGCGTTATCTCCTACGAGCAGTACTTC
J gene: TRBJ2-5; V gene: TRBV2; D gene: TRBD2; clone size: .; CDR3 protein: CASSEESGGQETQYF; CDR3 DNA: TGTGCCAGCAGTGAGGAGTCGGGGGGCCAAGAGACCCAGTACTTC
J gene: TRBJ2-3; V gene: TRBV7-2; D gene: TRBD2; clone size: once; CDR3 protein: CASSQTGGGADTQYF; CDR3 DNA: TGTGCCAGCAGCCAAACGGGGGGGGGCGCAGATACGCAGTATTTT
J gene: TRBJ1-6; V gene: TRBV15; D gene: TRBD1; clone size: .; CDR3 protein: CATSRDTGQGGIHSPLHF; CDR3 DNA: TGTGCCACCAGCAGAGATACGGGACAGGGGGGGATTCATTCACCCCTCCACTTT
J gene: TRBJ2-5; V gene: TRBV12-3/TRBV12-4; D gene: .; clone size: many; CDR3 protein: CASSGWGKIQETQYF; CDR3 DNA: TGTGCCAGCAGTGGCTGGGGCAAAATACAAGAGACCCAGTACTTC
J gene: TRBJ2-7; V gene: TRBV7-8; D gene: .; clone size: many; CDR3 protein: CASSPGRDRFYEQYF; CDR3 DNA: TGTGCCAGCAGCCCAGGGAGGGACAGATTCTACGAGCAGTACTTC
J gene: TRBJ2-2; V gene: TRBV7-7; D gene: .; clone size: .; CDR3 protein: CASRMGAGELFF; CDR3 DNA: TGTGCCAGCAGAATGGGCGCCGGGGAGCTGTTTTTT
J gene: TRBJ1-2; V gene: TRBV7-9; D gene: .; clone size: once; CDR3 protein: CASSMGPGAYGYTF; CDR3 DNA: TGTGCCAGCAGTATGGGCCCAGGGGCCTATGGCTACACCTTC
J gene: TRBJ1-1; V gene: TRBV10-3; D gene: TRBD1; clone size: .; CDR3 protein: CAIRTGGAGTEAFF; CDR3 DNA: TGTGCCATCAGAACAGGGGGCGCGGGCACTGAAGCTTTCTTT
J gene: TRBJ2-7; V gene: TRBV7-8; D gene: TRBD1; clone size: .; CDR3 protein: CASRPSPGTVYEQYF; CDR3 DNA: TGTGCCAGCAGACCCTCCCCCGGGACAGTCTACGAGCAGTACTTC
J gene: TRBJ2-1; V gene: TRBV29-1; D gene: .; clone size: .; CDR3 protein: CSVGSYNEQFF; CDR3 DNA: TGCAGCGTTGGGAGTTACAATGAGCAGTTCTTC
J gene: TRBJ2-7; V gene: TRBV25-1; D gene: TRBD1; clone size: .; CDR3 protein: CASSVGTEIREQYF; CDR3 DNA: TGTGCCAGCAGCGTCGGGACAGAGATTCGCGAGCAGTACTTC
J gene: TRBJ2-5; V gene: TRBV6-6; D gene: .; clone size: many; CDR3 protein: CASSPWGEGETQYF; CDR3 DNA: TGTGCCAGCAGTCCCTGGGGCGAGGGTGAGACCCAGTACTTC
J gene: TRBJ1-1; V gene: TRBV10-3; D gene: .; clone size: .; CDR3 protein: CAISYRRGRTEAFF; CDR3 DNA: TGTGCCATCAGTTACCGTAGGGGTAGGACTGAAGCTTTCTTT